This record looks at one T cell receptor beta chain sequence and its context. Antigen: not known. The conserved closing phenylalanine or tryptophan is absent in this CDR3, likely reflecting a read error. This CDR3 comprises 16 residues. Germline-derived CDR1 and CDR2 are SGHVS and FNYEAQ. V gave up 5 bases and J gave up 7 bases; unmatched junction bases: 9. These data originate in a study of cytomegalovirus exposure and HLA in healthy donors. Study-level findings and limits: A later analysis reportedly found fewer N-insertions in an Asian-associated ancestry cluster than the roughly 670-donor mean.

The PCR made use of 60 Vbeta and 13 Jbeta primers. As originally analysed: An analysis that came later counted some 81 million unique TCR beta chains, approximately 10 million shared. Profiled with immunoSEQ multiplex PCR; TCRdb holds only in-frame clones, not every one. The DNA gave D and trimming, while V, J and clone size come from that table. In the table there are more than 110,000 clones, roughly 76% of which are singletons. The sequence came from a middle-aged woman in good health and CMV-seronegative. The chain links TRBV7-6 to TRBJ1-6, with 9 bases matching TRBD1. The sequenced material came from PBMCs. CDR3 coding DNA: TGTGCCAGCAGCCAAATTCCGGGACAGGGCAATTCACCCCTCCACCTT. It translates to CASSQIPGQGNSPLHL.